This T cell receptor beta chain came from a study of blood T cells in healthy people across ages. Together with a sample-barcoded 5' primer, a J-beta primer mix was included in a second PCR lasting roughly 7 to 11 cycles. Paired-end reads containing CDR3 totaled no fewer than 3 million for each sample. TCRdb re-called the 5' RACE reads with MiXCR, one entry per CDR3 protein. Among about 760,000 distinct CDR3 sequences, just over 55% were seen once, and the ten largest hold about a quarter. This CDR3 region has 12 residues. V shed 4 bases and J shed 10 bases, with 8 bases lying between them. The chain joins TRBV12-3 or TRBV12-4 to TRBJ1-6, with D possibly TRBD1 on 5 matching bases. Sample: blood. This clonotype was sampled from a man in his forties or fifties in good health. The CDR3 DNA sequence: TGTGCCAGCAGTTCCGACAGCTCACCCCTCCACTTT. Encoded protein: CASSSDSSPLHF.